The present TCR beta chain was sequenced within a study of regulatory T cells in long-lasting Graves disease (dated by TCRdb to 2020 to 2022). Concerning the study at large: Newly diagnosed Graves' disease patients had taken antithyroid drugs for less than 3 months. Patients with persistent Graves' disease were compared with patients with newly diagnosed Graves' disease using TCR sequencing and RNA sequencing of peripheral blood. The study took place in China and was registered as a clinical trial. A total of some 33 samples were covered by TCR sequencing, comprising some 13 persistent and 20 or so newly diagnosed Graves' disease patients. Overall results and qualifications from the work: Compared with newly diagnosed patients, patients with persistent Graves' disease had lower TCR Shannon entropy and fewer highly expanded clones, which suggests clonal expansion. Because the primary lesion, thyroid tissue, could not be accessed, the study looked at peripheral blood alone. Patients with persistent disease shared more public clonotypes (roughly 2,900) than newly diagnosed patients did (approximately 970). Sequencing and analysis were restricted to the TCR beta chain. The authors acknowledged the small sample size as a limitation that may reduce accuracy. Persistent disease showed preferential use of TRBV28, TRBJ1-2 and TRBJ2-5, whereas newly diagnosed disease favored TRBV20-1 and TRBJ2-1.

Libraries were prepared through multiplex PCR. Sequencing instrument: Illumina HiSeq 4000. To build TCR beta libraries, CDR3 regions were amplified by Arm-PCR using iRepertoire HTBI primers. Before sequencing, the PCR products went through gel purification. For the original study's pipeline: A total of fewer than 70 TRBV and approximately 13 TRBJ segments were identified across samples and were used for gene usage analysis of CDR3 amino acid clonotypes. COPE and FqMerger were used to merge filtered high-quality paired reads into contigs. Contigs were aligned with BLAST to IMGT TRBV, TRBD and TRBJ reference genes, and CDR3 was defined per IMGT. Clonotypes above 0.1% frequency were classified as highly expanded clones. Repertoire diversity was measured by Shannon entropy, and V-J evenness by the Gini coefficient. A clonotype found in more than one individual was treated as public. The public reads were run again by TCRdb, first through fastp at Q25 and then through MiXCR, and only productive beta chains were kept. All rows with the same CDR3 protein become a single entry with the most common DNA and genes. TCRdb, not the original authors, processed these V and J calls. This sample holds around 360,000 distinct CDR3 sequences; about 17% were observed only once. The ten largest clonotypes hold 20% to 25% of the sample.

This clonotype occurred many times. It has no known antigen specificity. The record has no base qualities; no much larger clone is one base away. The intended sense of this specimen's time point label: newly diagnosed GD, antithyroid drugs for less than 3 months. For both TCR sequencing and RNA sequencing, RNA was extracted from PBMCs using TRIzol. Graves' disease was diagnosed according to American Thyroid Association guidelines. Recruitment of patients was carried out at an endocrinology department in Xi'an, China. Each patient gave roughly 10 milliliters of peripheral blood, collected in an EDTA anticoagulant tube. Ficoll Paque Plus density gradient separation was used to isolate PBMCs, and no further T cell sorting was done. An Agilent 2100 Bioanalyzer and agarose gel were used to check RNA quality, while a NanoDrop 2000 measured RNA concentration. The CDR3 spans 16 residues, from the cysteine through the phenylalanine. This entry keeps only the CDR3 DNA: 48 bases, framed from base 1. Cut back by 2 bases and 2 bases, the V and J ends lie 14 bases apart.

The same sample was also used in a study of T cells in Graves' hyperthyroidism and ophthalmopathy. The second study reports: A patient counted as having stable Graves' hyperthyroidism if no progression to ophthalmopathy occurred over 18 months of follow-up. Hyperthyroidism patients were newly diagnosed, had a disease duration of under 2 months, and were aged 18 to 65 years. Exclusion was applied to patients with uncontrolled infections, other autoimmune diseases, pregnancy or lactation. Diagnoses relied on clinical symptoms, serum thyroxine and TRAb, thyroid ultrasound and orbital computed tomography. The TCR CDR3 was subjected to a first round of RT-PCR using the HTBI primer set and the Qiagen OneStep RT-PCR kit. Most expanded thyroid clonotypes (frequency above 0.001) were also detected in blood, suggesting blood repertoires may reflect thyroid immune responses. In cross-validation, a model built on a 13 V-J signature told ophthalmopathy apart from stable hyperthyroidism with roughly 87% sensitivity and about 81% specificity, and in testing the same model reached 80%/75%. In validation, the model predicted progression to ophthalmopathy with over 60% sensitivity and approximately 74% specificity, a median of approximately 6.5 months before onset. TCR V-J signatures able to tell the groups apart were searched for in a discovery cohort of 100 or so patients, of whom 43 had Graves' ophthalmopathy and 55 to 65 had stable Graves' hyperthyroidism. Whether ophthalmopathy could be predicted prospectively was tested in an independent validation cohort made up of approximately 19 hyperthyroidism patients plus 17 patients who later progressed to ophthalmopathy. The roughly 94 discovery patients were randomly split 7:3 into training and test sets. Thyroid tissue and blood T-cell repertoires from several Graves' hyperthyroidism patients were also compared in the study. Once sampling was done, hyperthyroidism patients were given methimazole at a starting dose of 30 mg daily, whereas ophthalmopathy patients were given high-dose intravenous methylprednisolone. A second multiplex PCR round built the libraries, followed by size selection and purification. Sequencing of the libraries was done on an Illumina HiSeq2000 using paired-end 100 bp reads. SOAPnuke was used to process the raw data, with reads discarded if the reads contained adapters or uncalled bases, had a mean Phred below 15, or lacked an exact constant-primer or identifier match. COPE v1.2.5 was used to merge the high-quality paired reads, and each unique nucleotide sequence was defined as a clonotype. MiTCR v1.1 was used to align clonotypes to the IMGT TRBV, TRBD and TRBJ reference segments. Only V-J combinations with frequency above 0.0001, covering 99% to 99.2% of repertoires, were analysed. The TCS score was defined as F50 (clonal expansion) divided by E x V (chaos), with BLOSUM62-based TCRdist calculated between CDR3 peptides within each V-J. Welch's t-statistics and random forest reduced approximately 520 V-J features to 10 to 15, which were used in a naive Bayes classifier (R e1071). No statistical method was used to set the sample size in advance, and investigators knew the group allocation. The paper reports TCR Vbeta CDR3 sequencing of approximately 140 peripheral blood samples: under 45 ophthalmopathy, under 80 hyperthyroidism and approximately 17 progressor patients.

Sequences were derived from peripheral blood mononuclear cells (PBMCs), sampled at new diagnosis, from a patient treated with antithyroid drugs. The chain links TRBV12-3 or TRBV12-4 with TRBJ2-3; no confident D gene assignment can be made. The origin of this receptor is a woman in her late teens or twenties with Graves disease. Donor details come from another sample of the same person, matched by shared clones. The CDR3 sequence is CASSLLVGSDTDTQYF. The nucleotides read TGTGCCAGCAGTTTATTGGTGGGATCCGACACAGATACGCAGTATTTT.